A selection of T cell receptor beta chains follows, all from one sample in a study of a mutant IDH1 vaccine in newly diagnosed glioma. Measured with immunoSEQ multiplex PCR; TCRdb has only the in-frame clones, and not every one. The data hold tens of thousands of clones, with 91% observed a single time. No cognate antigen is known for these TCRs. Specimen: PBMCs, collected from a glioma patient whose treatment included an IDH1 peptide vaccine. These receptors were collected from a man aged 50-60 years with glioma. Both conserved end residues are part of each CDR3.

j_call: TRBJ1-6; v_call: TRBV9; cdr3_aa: CASSREYMAPNSPLHF
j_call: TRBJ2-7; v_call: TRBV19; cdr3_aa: CASSSAWTPAYEQYF
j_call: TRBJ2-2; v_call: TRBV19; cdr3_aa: CASRIGGASGELFF
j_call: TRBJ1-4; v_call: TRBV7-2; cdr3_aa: CASSLGRPSEKLFF
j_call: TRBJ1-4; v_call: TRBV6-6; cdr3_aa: CASSLPPGGRNEKLFF
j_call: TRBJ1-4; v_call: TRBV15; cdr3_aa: CATSRDRNLRQGGNEKLFF
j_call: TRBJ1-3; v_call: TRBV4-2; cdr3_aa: CASSLGSSGNTIYF
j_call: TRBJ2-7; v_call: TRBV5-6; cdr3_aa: CASSFTGSYEQYF
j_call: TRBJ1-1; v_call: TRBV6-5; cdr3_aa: CASIRDGSNTEAFF
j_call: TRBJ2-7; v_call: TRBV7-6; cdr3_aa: CASSFRPDSSYEQYF
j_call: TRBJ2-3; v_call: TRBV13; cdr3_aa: CASSLRTDTQYF
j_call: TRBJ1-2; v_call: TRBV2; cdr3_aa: CASRRGDGANYGYTF
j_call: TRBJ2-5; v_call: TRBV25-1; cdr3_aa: CASPGLAGAVNQETQYF
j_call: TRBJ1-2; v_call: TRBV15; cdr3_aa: CATSSRQTGEGYTF
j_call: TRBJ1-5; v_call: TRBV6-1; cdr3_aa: CASSVDRAINQPQHF
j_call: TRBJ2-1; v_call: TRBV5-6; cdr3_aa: CASSLNRVRFF
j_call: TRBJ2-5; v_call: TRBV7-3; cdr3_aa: CASSLRSGANSGTQYF
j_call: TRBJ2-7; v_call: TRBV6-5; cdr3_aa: CASSSTSTRSPYEQYF
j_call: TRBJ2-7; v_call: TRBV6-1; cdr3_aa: CASSDRVTSGRTTKQYF
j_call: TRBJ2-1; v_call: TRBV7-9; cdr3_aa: CASSLALYNEQFF
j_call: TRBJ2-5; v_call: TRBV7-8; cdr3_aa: CASSLAIETQYF
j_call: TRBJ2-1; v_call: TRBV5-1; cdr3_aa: CASSPSPGDWYEQFF
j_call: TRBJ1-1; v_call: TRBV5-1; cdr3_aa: CASSPGKAVNTEAFF
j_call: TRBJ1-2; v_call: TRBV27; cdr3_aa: CASRQGHNSNYGYTF
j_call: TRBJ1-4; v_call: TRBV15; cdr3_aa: CATSKRTATNEKLFF
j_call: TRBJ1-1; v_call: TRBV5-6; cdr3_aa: CASSLVPTGTEAFF
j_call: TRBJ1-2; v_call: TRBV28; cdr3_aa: CASSLSAGYTF
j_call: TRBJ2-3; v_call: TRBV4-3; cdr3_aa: CASSQDGRREDTQYF
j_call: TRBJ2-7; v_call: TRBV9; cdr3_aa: CASSVVPEAYEQYF